This T cell receptor (beta chain) was sequenced in a study of blood T cell repertoires in COVID-19. Across the study: The cDNA or gDNA used as material had been derived from T cells, B-cell-depleted T cells, or PBMCs.

TCRdb's copy holds only in-frame clones and misses some; the assay was immunoSEQ multiplex PCR. Among 88,000 or so clones listed, about 80% were seen once. V dropped 2 bases and J dropped 1 base, with 12 bases sitting between them. The CDR3 consists of 15 residues. Germline V gives CDR1 SGHTA, CDR2 FQGNSA. This clone was counted once. The sequenced material came from peripheral blood. The receptor was isolated from a human donor in a cohort sampled during active COVID-19. The gene calls are TRBV7-2 and TRBJ2-7, with D hard to call. The CDR3 spells CASSLSADSSYEQYF. The CDR3 DNA reads TGTGCCAGCAGCTTATCGGCGGATTCTTCCTACGAGCAGTACTTC.